Following are 15 T cell receptor beta chains from one sample sequenced in a study of Ad26.COV2.S vaccination and SARS-CoV-2 variants. Here immunoSEQ multiplex PCR was the method, and the copy in TCRdb shows in-frame clones only, minus some. Altogether 350,000 to 450,000 clones are present, about 91% being singletons, with the ten largest covering about 3.9%. The sample consisted of peripheral blood, taken after recovery from COVID-19. The receptors shown here come from a human donor who had recovered from COVID-19.

The genes are TRBV10-3 and TRBJ1-3, with TRBD1 as a possible D gene (5 bases). Germline V gene sequence: CDR1 ENHRY, CDR2 SYGVKD. The V end was cut by 7 bases, the J end by 4 bases, with 11 bases between. The length of the CDR3 is 13 residues. CDR3 coding DNA: TGTGCCATCAAAGGGGACGCCGGAAACACCATATATTTT. Translation: CAIKGDAGNTIYF.

This chain links TRBV11-2 with TRBJ2-7; tentatively, D is TRBD1 (5 bases). V lost 0 bases and J 3 bases, leaving 12 bases between the germline ends. This CDR3 comprises 15 residues. Germline values: CDR1 SGHAT, CDR2 FQNNGV. The CDR3 is CASSLEAQGYYEQYF. The DNA for the CDR3 is TGTGCCAGCAGCTTAGAGGCTCAGGGATACTACGAGCAGTACTTC.

V and J are TRBV4-1 and TRBJ1-1; D is uncertain. The V end lost 0 bases, the J end lost 0 bases, and 11 bases lay between the germline ends. CDR3 size: 16 residues. Germline V gene lookup returns CDR1 MGHRA and CDR2 YSYEKL. CDR3 sequence reads: CASSQDRLEVNTEAFF. The CDR3 DNA follows: TGCGCCAGCAGCCAAGATCGTTTAGAAGTGAACACTGAAGCTTTCTTT.

CDR3 protein: CASSLKGAGELFF. The CDR3 DNA reads TGTGCCAGCAGCCTAAAGGGGGCCGGGGAGCTGTTTTTT. The V gene is TRBV3-1 (or the pseudogene TRBV3-2), the J gene TRBJ2-2; D might be TRBD1 (6 bases). Germline V gives CDR1 LGHDT, CDR2 YNNKEL (reference sequence). CDR3 size: 13 residues. Trimming cost V 4 bases and J 6 bases, with 9 bases left between them.

The gene calls are TRBV3-1 (or the pseudogene TRBV3-2) and TRBJ1-6, with D perhaps TRBD1 (6 bases). V shed 4 bases and J shed 8 bases, with 9 bases lying between them. CDR1 is LGHDT and CDR2 is YNNKEL in the germline V gene (reference sequence). This CDR3 region has 13 residues. The chain's CDR3 is CASSRDTDSPLHF. In DNA, the CDR3 is TGTGCCAGCAGCCGGGACACCGATTCACCCCTCCACTTT.

This chain uses TRBV14 with TRBJ2-2, with D unclear. Germline lookup yields CDR1 SGHDN and CDR2 FVKESK. V was clipped by 4 bases and J by 9 bases, with 6 bases between them. CDR3 size: 11 residues. Here the CDR3 DNA reads TGTGCCAGCAGCCCGGGCCGGGAGCTGTTTTTT. Its protein product is CASSPGRELFF.

CDR3: CASSGGQSSGNTIYF. In DNA form, the CDR3 reads TGTGCCAGCAGCGGGGGACAGAGCTCTGGAAACACCATATATTTT. The genes are TRBV5-5 and TRBJ1-3, with 7 bases identical to TRBD1. The ends lost 4 bases at V and 0 bases at J; junction bases unmatched: 4. The CDR3 covers 15 residues. Looked up from germline, CDR1 is SGHKS and CDR2 is YYEKEE (reference sequence).

This chain links TRBV6-1 with TRBJ1-4; 8 bases align to TRBD1. The CDR3 contains 16 residues. The germline gives CDR1 MNHNS, CDR2 SASEGT. After removal of 3 bases from V and 0 bases from J, the junction contained 3 bases not matched to a gene. The CDR3, as DNA: TGTGCCAGCAGTGAGACAGGGGCCGCAACTAATGAAAAACTGTTTTTT. As protein: CASSETGAATNEKLFF.

The genes are TRBV6-4 and TRBJ1-2; D is unresolved. The CDR3 is 14 amino acids. V was clipped by 0 bases and J by 4 bases, with 9 bases between them. Germline values: CDR1 MRHNA, CDR2 SNTAGT. The CDR3 DNA sequence: TGTGCCAGCAGTGACTCGACCGGGCTCTATGGCTACACCTTC. Its protein product is CASSDSTGLYGYTF.

This clone has just one count. The V call is TRBV6-6, the J call TRBJ2-1; D gene ambiguous. V lost 2 bases and J lost 7, with 6 bases in between. The CDR3 runs to 12 residues. Germline CDR1 MNHNY, CDR2 SVGAGI (reference sequence). The CDR3 DNA reads TGTGCCAGCAGTTACGTCCCTAATGAGCAGTTCTTC. This codes for CASSYVPNEQFF.

This chain joins TRBV5-6 and TRBJ1-6; D unresolved. The CDR3 has 17 residues. The V gene's germline CDR1 is SGHDT and CDR2 YYEEEE. Trimming left V 0 bases short and J 4 bases short, with 14 bases between. CDR3 region: CASSLGHGGPYNSPLHF. For the CDR3, the DNA is TGTGCCAGCAGCTTGGGTCATGGAGGCCCATATAATTCACCCCTCCACTTT.

This chain uses TRBV12-3 or TRBV12-4 with TRBJ1-1; 8 nucleotides agree with TRBD1. The J segment lost 4 bases and the V segment lost 6 bases, leaving 4 bases of the junction unmatched. CDR3 size: 13 residues. As DNA, the CDR3 is TGTGCCAGCAGCAGGGGGCTTAGCACTGAAGCTTTCTTT. It is translated as CASSRGLSTEAFF.

V gene TRBV6-1 combines with J gene TRBJ1-3; D possibly corresponds to TRBD1 (5 bases). This CDR3 comprises 16 residues. CDR1 is MNHNS and CDR2 is SASEGT in the germline V gene. The V end lost 4 bases, the J end lost 0 bases, and 13 bases lay between the germline ends. The CDR3 nucleotides read TGTGCCAGCAGTGCCAAGGGACCGACCTCTGGAAACACCATATATTTT. This translates into CASSAKGPTSGNTIYF.

CDR3 in amino acids: CASSKGDSSYYGYTF. CDR3 nucleotide sequence: TGTGCCAGCAGCAAAGGGGACAGTTCCTACTATGGCTACACCTTC. V and J are TRBV21-1 and TRBJ1-2; the table assigns TRBD1, which was not confirmed against the DNA. TRBV21-1 is tagged as a pseudogene. The CDR3 is made up of 15 amino acids.

This chain joins TRBV28 and TRBJ1-1; TRBD1 matches 12 bases. Germline values: CDR1 MDHEN, CDR2 SYDVKM. CDR3 length equals 17 residues. The V and J ends lost 5 bases and 1 base, in that order; junction bases with no gene match: 8. This CDR3 reads CASSPGTGGGGNTEAFF. The CDR3, as DNA: TGTGCCAGCAGTCCGGGGACAGGGGGCGGCGGGAACACTGAAGCTTTCTTT.